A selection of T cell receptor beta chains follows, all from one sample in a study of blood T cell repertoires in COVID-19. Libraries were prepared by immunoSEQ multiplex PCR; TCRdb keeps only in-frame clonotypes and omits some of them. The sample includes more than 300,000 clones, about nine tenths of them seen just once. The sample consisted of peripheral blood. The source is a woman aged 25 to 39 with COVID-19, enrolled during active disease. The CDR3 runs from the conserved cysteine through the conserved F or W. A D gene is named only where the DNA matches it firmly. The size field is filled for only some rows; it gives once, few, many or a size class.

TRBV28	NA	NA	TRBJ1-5	TGTGCCAGCAGTCCACCCCTTATGCGGGGCGGGCAGCCCCAGCATTTT	CASSPPLMRGGQPQHF
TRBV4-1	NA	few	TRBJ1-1	TGCGCCAGCAGCCAAGACCAGGGAATCATTGAAGCTTTCTTT	CASSQDQGIIEAFF
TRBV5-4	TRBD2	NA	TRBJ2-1	TGTGCCAGCAGCCGCCCCGGGGGGGCCGCAGTCGGCGAGCAGTTCTTC	CASSRPGGAAVGEQFF
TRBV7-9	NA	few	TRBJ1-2	TGTGCCAGCAGCCTGAGGGAGGGGAGGAACTATGGCTACACCTTC	CASSLREGRNYGYTF
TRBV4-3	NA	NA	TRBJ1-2	TGCGCCAGCAGCCACGAAAGGGCAGGGGCTCGTGGCTACACCTTC	CASSHERAGARGYTF
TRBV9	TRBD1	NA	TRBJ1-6	TGTGCCAGCAGAACCGGGACAGGAGGTTCACCCCTCCACTTT	CASRTGTGGSPLHF
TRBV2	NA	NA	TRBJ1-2	TGTGCCAGCAGTGAAGGGGGGCAAGGCTATGGCTACACCTTC	CASSEGGQGYGYTF
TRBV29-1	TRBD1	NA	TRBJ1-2	TGCAGCGTTAGACAGGGGGCGGAAGGTGGCTACACCTTC	CSVRQGAEGGYTF
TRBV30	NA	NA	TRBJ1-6	TGTGCCTGGAATCGGGTCTCCTATAATTCACCCCTCCACTTT	CAWNRVSYNSPLHF
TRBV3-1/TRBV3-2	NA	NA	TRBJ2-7	TGTGCCAGCAGCCAAGGGCGAGGGTCGGAGTACTTC	CASSQGRGSEYF
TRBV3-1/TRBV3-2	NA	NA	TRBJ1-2	TGTGCCAGCAGCCAGGCAGGGGTAAGAGGGAACTATGGCTACACCTTC	CASSQAGVRGNYGYTF
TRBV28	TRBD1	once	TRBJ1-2	TGTGCCAGCAGTCCCGCCGGGGACAGCTACTACACCTTC	CASSPAGDSYYTF
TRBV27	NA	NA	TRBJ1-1	TGTGCCACCCTAAACGCGGGGAGCACTGAAGCTTTCTTT	CATLNAGSTEAFF
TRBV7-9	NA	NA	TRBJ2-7	TGTGCCAGCAGCTTAGGGCAGGGGATGAGCGAGCAGTACTTC	CASSLGQGMSEQYF
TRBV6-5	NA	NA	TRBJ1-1	TGTGCCAGCGCAGGGGTCATTACCCTGAACACTGAAGCTTTCTTT	CASAGVITLNTEAFF
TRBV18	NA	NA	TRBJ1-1	TGTGCCAGCTCCTTCGGCGGGAGGACTGAAGCTTTCTTT	CASSFGGRTEAFF
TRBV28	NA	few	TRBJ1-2	TGTGCCAGCACGGGGGGGTTTGGCTACACCTTC	CASTGGFGYTF
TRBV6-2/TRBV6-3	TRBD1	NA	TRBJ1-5	TGTGCCAGCAGTCCCGGGACAGGGGAGAATCAGCCCCAGCATTTT	CASSPGTGENQPQHF
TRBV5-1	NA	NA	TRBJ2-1	TGCGCCAGCAGCTTCTTAACAGAATCCAATGAGCAGTTCTTC	CASSFLTESNEQFF
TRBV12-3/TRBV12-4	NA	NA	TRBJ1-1	TGTGCCAGCAGTTTAATAGGAGGAGTTGAAGCTTTCTTT	CASSLIGGVEAFF
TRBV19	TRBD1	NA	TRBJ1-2	TGTGCCAGTACCACAGGGGATGGCTACACCTTC	CASTTGDGYTF
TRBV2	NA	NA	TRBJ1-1	TGTGCCAGCAGTGAATCACAGATCAACACTGAAGCTTTCTTT	CASSESQINTEAFF
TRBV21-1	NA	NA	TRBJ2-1	TGTGCCAGCAGCAAAAAACTAGCGGGGGGCAATGAGCAGTTCTTC	CASSKKLAGGNEQFF
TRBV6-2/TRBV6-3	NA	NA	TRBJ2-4	TGTGCCAGCAGTTACGTACGGGGTTTTGCCAAAAACATTCAGTACTTC	CASSYVRGFAKNIQYF
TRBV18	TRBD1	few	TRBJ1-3	TGTGCCAGCTCACTTGACAGGGGGCCCTCTGGAAACACCATATATTTT	CASSLDRGPSGNTIYF
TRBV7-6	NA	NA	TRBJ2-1	TGTGCCAGCAGCTTAGCCACGACTACCTACAATGAGCAGTTCTTC	CASSLATTTYNEQFF
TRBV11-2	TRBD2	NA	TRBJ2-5	TGTGCCAGCAGCTTACGGGGGGGTACGGCCCAGTACTTC	CASSLRGGTAQYF
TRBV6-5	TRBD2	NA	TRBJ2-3	TGTGCCAGCAGTCAACTAGCGGGGGGGTTAGATACGCAGTATTTT	CASSQLAGGLDTQYF
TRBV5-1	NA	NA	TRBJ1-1	TGCGCCAGCAGTCCAACCTCGGGAGACGTAAAAGCTTTCTTT	CASSPTSGDVKAFF
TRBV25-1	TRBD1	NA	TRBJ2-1	TGTGCCAGCAGATTCTCCGGGACAGGGAGGATTGGCGAGCAGTTCTTC	CASRFSGTGRIGEQFF
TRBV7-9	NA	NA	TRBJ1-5	TGTGCCAGCAGCTTGGGAGGTGGGGCCGGCAATCAGCCCCAGCATTTT	CASSLGGGAGNQPQHF
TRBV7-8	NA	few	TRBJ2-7	TGTGCCAGCAGCTTGACAGCTAACCTTTACGAGCAGTACTTC	CASSLTANLYEQYF
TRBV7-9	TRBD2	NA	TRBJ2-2	TGTGCCAGCAGCCCACTGGGCGGGGGGCCCGGGGAGCTGTTTTTT	CASSPLGGGPGELFF
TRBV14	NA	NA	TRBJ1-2	TGTGCCAGCAGCCAAGTACCAGGTGATGGCTACACCTTC	CASSQVPGDGYTF
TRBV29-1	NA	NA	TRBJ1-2	TGCAGCGTTGGGTCGGAGAACTATGGCTACACCTTC	CSVGSENYGYTF
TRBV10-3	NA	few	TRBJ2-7	TGTGCCATCAGTGAGTCGACCAGGGCGAGCTACGAGCAGTACTTC	CAISESTRASYEQYF
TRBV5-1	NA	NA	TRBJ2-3	TGCGCCAGCAGCCAGGACAGCCTGGGTACGCAGTATTTT	CASSQDSLGTQYF
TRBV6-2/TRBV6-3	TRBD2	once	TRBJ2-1	TGTGCCAGCAGTTACGCTAGCGGGGGAAACCACGAGCAGTTCTTC	CASSYASGGNHEQFF